The clone carrying this T cell receptor beta chain was observed at least ten times. The data are from a study of T cells in Graves' hyperthyroidism and ophthalmopathy. It was at first hyperthyroidism diagnosis, before any ophthalmopathy symptoms, that the blood sample was taken. CDR1 is MDHEN and CDR2 is SYDVKM in the germline V gene. The CDR3 has 13 residues. V lost 2 bases and J lost 7, with 12 bases in between. It was RNA transcripts that yielded the amplified TCR beta CDR3 regions. The TCR CDR3 first-round RT-PCR relied on the HTBI primer set. TCRdb fed the multiplex PCR reads into MiXCR, producing one record per CDR3 protein. The data hold about 400,000 distinct CDR3 sequences, with 15% to 19% observed a single time.

Material: blood. The clonotype was recovered from a woman aged 18-30 years with Graves' hyperthyroidism that later progressed to Graves' ophthalmopathy. The chain combines TRBV28 with TRBJ2-7; possibly TRBD1 or TRBD2 for D (5 bases each). As DNA, the CDR3 is TGTGCCAGCAGTTTACACTGGGGGAGTGAGCAGTACTTC. It specifies CASSLHWGSEQYF.